The sequence of this TCR beta chain was determined in a study of blood T cell repertoires in COVID-19 (dated by TCRdb to about 2020). At the level of the whole study: The collaborator samples originated in the United States, Italy and Spain and spanned the acute and convalescent phases of COVID-19. The prospective study material was composed of cDNA or gDNA derived from T cells, B-cell-depleted T cells, or PBMCs. Subjects who had been exposed to COVID-19, were actively infected with it, or had recovered from it provided the deeply sampled blood TCRbeta repertoires that made up the dataset. The repertoires were released in a freely available public database meant as a resource for research on the immune response to SARS-CoV-2. Samples came from the ongoing ImmuneRACE study (first 160 participants) plus 1,254 subjects from 6 global collaborators. Nearly every sample came with metadata listing a de-identified subject ID, COVID-19 status, age in years and sex. Where available, HLA class I and class II types were obtained from metadata supplied by the sample provider rather than from assay-based typing. The research as a whole found: The quantity of clinical and demographic metadata differed by source and by participant and was supplied without curation.

To note about this clone: The clone's antigen remains unknown. No base qualities exist here, and no much larger clone lies one base off it.

TCRbeta CDR3 regions were amplified from genomic DNA using the immunoSEQ Assay, a bias-controlled multiplex PCR. As for the authors' bioinformatics: The number of nucleated cells in each sample was estimated from the amplification of reference gene primers within the assay. To quantify the absolute abundance of each unique TCRbeta CDR3 rearrangement, sequence reads were collapsed and filtered. Productive Simpson clonality was computed per sample as the square root of Simpson's diversity index over productive rearrangements. Drawn from immuneACCESS, this table holds only the in-frame rearrangements with V and J called that TCRdb kept. Clones are partly lost; checked studies trace under half to an unresolved V gene and leave the rest unexplained. Clonal size and the V and J genes are those of that table, whereas D and trimming came from the DNA. The sample table contains approximately 220,000 clones; only one count was recorded for about four fifths of them. Around 4.6% of the sample goes to the ten largest clones.

Enrolling through a virtual design, the prospective study's participants ranged in age from roughly 18 to 95 years and lived across 20 to 25 United States geographic areas. To assign participants to cohorts, the prospective study relied on clinical history that participants themselves reported in a screening survey and a study questionnaire. A participant counted as exposed if, within 2 weeks of entering the study, that participant had been in contact with someone who had a PCR-confirmed or clinician-diagnosed COVID-19 case. In the prospective study, whole blood, serum and a nasopharyngeal or oropharyngeal swab were collected from each participant by mobile phlebotomists. Additional blood draws and questionnaires over a 2-month period could optionally be provided by prospective study participants. Before DNA extraction, prospective study blood samples were shipped either frozen or at room temperature.

The TCR sequence derives from a woman aged 50 to 60 who had been exposed to COVID-19. Material: PBMCs or T cells enriched from blood (not recorded which).

The DNA is as follows: TGTGCCAGCAGCTCACAGGGAGACACCATATATTTT. Its coded protein is CASSSQGDTIYF. This sequence uses TRBV5-6 and TRBJ1-3; 6 matching bases give a weak D call of TRBD1. Spanning cysteine to phenylalanine, the CDR3 consists of 12 amino acids. The read is trimmed to its CDR3 DNA, 36 bases read in frame from base 1. V was cut back by 3 bases and J by 8 bases, leaving a gap of 9 bases between them. CDR1 and CDR2 are read off the germline V gene as SGHDT and YYEEEE.